Detailed here is one T cell receptor (beta chain). Its specificity is not known. This entry is derived from a study of blood T cells in healthy people across ages. Broader study findings: Age brought a roughly linear fall in TCR beta diversity measured per million T cells.

Isolation per sample recovered at least 7 million PBMCs. A sample-barcoded 5' primer and a J-beta primer mix were used in a second PCR of roughly 6 to 11 cycles. TCRdb fed the 5' RACE reads into MiXCR, producing one record per CDR3 protein. The repertoire holds 800,000 to 950,000 distinct CDR3 sequences, around 36% seen once, with 10% to 15% in the top ten. Trimming removed 3 bases at V and 4 bases at J, with 18 bases between. Germline V CDR1 and CDR2: DFQATT, SNEGSKA (reference sequence). CDR3 size: 15 residues. Sequencing input: blood. The sequence was collected from a man aged 18 to 35 in good health. The V and J genes are TRBV20-1 and TRBJ1-1, with D maybe TRBD1 (5 bases). CDR3 coding DNA: TGCAGTGCTAGTTCGGGGGGATCTACGTTCACTGAAGCTTTCTTT. As protein: CSASSGGSTFTEAFF.